This T cell receptor (beta chain) was obtained from a study of cytomegalovirus exposure and HLA in healthy donors. General observations from the study: Information on immune exposure was restricted to one variable (CMV serostatus).

13 Jbeta primers and 60 Vbeta primers were used for the PCR. TCRdb's copy holds only in-frame clones and misses some; the assay was immunoSEQ multiplex PCR. The sample holds fewer than 200,000 clones, about three quarters seen once. The CDR3 runs to 14 residues. V was pared by 2 bases and J by 0 bases, with 7 bases between. Germline V gene data show CDR1 as MNHEY and CDR2 as SVGAGI. A note on this clone: Its specificity is unknown. The same CDR3 can be traced to other DNA sequences in this sample.

The rearrangement links TRBV6-5 to TRBJ1-1, with D hard to call. The sequencing input was PBMCs. This sequence originates from a girl between 10 and 17 years old in good health and CMV-seronegative. The CDR3 coding sequence is TGTGCCAGCAGTTACCGGGGTTTGAACACTGAAGCTTTCTTT. As protein: CASSYRGLNTEAFF.